The rows below give T cell receptor beta chains drawn from one sample of a study of blood T cells in healthy people across ages. MiXCR, applied by TCRdb to the 5' RACE reads, yields one record per CDR3 protein. The repertoire consists of 600,000 to 1,000,000 distinct CDR3 sequences, with approximately 25% occurring once and the leading ten covering roughly 3.8%. The sample also formed part of further work on T cells of mothers and their children.

The specimen was blood. These receptors came from a boy younger than 18 in good health. CDR3s include the opening cysteine and the closing phenylalanine or tryptophan. The D gene is left open where the match is weak. A row's size may be missing; if present it is once, few, many or a size class.

CDR3 protein: CSAATVGLAEDTDTQYF
CDR3 DNA: TGCAGTGCCGCAACGGTCGGGCTAGCGGAGGACACAGATACGCAGTATTTT
J gene: TRBJ2-3
V gene: TRBV20-1
clone size: .
D gene: TRBD2

CDR3 protein: CASSLGQGADIQYF
CDR3 DNA: TGTGCCAGCAGCTTGGGACAGGGGGCAGACATTCAGTACTTC
J gene: TRBJ2-4
V gene: TRBV7-9
clone size: few
D gene: TRBD1

CDR3 protein: CASSLFGTGAEAFF
CDR3 DNA: TGTGCCAGCAGTTTATTTGGGACAGGGGCTGAAGCTTTCTTT
J gene: TRBJ1-1
V gene: TRBV28
clone size: few
D gene: TRBD1

CDR3 protein: CASSLTPTSSGANVLTF
CDR3 DNA: TGTGCCAGCAGCTTAACGCCGACCTCTTCTGGGGCCAACGTCCTGACTTTC
J gene: TRBJ2-6
V gene: TRBV7-3
clone size: .
D gene: .

CDR3 protein: CSVRDKAAYEQYF
CDR3 DNA: TGCAGCGTAAGAGACAAGGCAGCCTACGAGCAGTACTTC
J gene: TRBJ2-7
V gene: TRBV29-1
clone size: once
D gene: .

CDR3 protein: CAISPRETQETQYF
CDR3 DNA: TGTGCCATCAGTCCCCGGGAGACCCAAGAGACCCAGTACTTC
J gene: TRBJ2-5
V gene: TRBV10-3
clone size: few
D gene: .

CDR3 protein: CASRDGGWNTIYF
CDR3 DNA: TGTGCCAGTAGGGACGGCGGTTGGAACACCATATATTTT
J gene: TRBJ1-3
V gene: TRBV12-3/TRBV12-4
clone size: .
D gene: .

CDR3 protein: CASSLGQNNEKLFF
CDR3 DNA: TGTGCCAGCAGCTTAGGGCAGAATAATGAAAAACTGTTTTTT
J gene: TRBJ1-4
V gene: TRBV7-2
clone size: .
D gene: .

CDR3 protein: CASSLAEGNTEAFF
CDR3 DNA: TGTGCCAGCAGCTTAGCGGAAGGCAACACTGAAGCTTTCTTT
J gene: TRBJ1-1
V gene: TRBV7-9
clone size: .
D gene: .

CDR3 protein: CASSYSWTGGNEQYF
CDR3 DNA: TGTGCCAGCAGTTACTCTTGGACAGGGGGCAACGAGCAGTACTTC
J gene: TRBJ2-7
V gene: TRBV6-5
clone size: .
D gene: TRBD1

CDR3 protein: CATSREGSATYEQYF
CDR3 DNA: TGTGCCACCAGCAGAGAGGGCAGCGCAACCTACGAGCAGTACTTC
J gene: TRBJ2-7
V gene: TRBV15
clone size: .
D gene: .

CDR3 protein: CASSQGWEGEQYF
CDR3 DNA: TGCGCCAGCAGCCAAGGATGGGAGGGCGAGCAGTACTTC
J gene: TRBJ2-7
V gene: TRBV4-1
clone size: .
D gene: TRBD2

CDR3 protein: CASSLSAELYEQYF
CDR3 DNA: TGCGCCAGCAGCTTGAGCGCAGAGTTGTACGAGCAGTACTTC
J gene: TRBJ2-7
V gene: TRBV5-1
clone size: .
D gene: .

CDR3 protein: CASSVATGSSYGYTF
CDR3 DNA: TGTGCCAGCAGCGTAGCTACGGGCAGTTCATATGGCTACACCTTC
J gene: TRBJ1-2
V gene: TRBV9
clone size: .
D gene: .

CDR3 protein: CASRYSSSGDEQFF
CDR3 DNA: TGCGCCAGCAGGTATTCTAGCTCCGGCGATGAGCAGTTCTTC
J gene: TRBJ2-1
V gene: TRBV5-1
clone size: .
D gene: .

CDR3 protein: CASSLGGSHADTQYF
CDR3 DNA: TGTGCCAGCAGCTTAGGTGGATCGCACGCAGATACGCAGTATTTT
J gene: TRBJ2-3
V gene: TRBV11-1
clone size: .
D gene: .

CDR3 protein: CASNEAQGRLGEQYF
CDR3 DNA: TGTGCCAGCAATGAGGCACAGGGCCGTTTGGGCGAGCAGTACTTC
J gene: TRBJ2-7
V gene: TRBV28
clone size: once
D gene: .

CDR3 protein: CATSRLDRGQETQYF
CDR3 DNA: TGTGCCACCAGCAGATTGGACAGGGGGCAAGAGACCCAGTACTTC
J gene: TRBJ2-5
V gene: TRBV15
clone size: .
D gene: TRBD1

CDR3 protein: CSVEVGHGYTF
CDR3 DNA: TGCAGCGTTGAAGTGGGCCATGGCTACACCTTC
J gene: TRBJ1-2
V gene: TRBV29-1
clone size: many
D gene: .

CDR3 protein: CASSPGVIENYNEQFF
CDR3 DNA: TGTGCCAGCAGCCCGGGGGTGATTGAAAACTACAATGAGCAGTTCTTC
J gene: TRBJ2-1
V gene: TRBV14
clone size: .
D gene: .

CDR3 protein: CASSLQTNYEQYF
CDR3 DNA: TGTGCCAGCAGTTTGCAGACAAATTACGAGCAGTACTTC
J gene: TRBJ2-7
V gene: TRBV12-3/TRBV12-4
clone size: few
D gene: .

CDR3 protein: CASSLGRFSLEAYNEQFF
CDR3 DNA: TGCGCCAGCAGCTTGGGGCGCTTCTCCCTCGAAGCCTACAATGAGCAGTTCTTC
J gene: TRBJ2-1
V gene: TRBV5-1
clone size: .
D gene: .